These 26 T cell receptor beta chains share one sample of origin, sequenced in a study of blood T cell repertoires in COVID-19. TCRdb's table, derived via immunoSEQ multiplex PCR, lists solely in-frame clones and lacks some. The sample carries almost 65,000 clones, about 90% recorded once. Sequencing was carried out using peripheral blood. All receptors come from a woman aged 55-69 years with COVID-19, enrolled during active disease.

The chain couples TRBV25-1 to TRBJ1-2; D is uncertain. Trimming removed 5 bases at V and 7 bases at J, with 14 bases between. Looked up from germline, CDR1 is MGHDK and CDR2 is SYGVNS. The CDR3 contains 13 residues. CDR3 in DNA: TGTGCCAGCAGTCTCTTAGTCGGGTCTGGCTACACCTTC. The encoded protein is CASSLLVGSGYTF.

This chain connects TRBV6-2 or TRBV6-3 to TRBJ1-2; D remains ambiguous. The CDR3 has 12 amino acids. Germline CDR1 is MNHEY and CDR2 is SVGEGT. V lost 5 bases, J lost 6 bases, and 10 bases lay in between. CDR3 nucleotide sequence: TGTGCCAGCAGTCCCCGGGGTAATGGCTACACCTTC. Amino acid sequence: CASSPRGNGYTF.

This clone has only one observation. The chain combines TRBV29-1 with TRBJ2-1; 7 positions agree with TRBD2. Germline V gene lookup returns CDR1 SQVTM and CDR2 ANQGSEA. This CDR3 is built from 14 residues. V dropped 7 bases and J dropped 4; count of bases not matched to a gene: 10. The CDR3 coding sequence is TGCAGCGGGTTGGGCACTAGCGTATACAATGAGCAGTTCTTC. Amino acid sequence: CSGLGTSVYNEQFF.

The J gene is TRBJ1-2, the V gene TRBV20-1; TRBD1 matches at 9 bases. CDR1 is DFQATT, CDR2 SNEGSKA, per germline (reference sequence). CDR3 length: 13 residues. The V segment lost 3 bases and the J segment 6 bases; nucleotides outside the gene matches: 5. The DNA for the CDR3 is TGCAGTGCTAGTGATGGGACAGGGAATGGCTACACCTTC. It encodes CSASDGTGNGYTF.

This chain links TRBV19 with TRBJ1-1; D not certain. The CDR3 consists of 16 residues. Germline CDR1 and CDR2: LNHDA and SQIVND (reference sequence). Trimming took 3 bases from V and 1 from J, leaving 15 bases between them. The CDR3: CASSIFTRGRNTEAFF. In DNA form, the CDR3 reads TGTGCCAGTAGTATTTTTACTCGAGGCAGGAACACTGAAGCTTTCTTT.

The chain is built from TRBV7-9 and TRBJ2-4, with D unclear. V was shortened by 2 bases and J by 8 bases, with 4 bases between the two germline ends. This CDR3 is 11 amino acids long. The germline CDR1 and CDR2 sequences are SEHNR and FQNEAQ (reference sequence). The CDR3 DNA sequence: TGTGCCAGCAGCTTAATAGACATTCAGTACTTC. Translated, it gives CASSLIDIQYF. The variable domain in full, completed from reference TRBV7-9 and TRBJ2-4, reads DTGVSQNPRHKITKRGQNVTFRCDPISEHNRLYWYRQTLGQGPEFLTYFQNEAQLEKSRLLSDRFSAERPKGSFSTLEIQRTEQGDSAMYLCASSLIDIQYFGAGTRLSVL.

For this clone: The same CDR3 arises from other DNA sequences in this sample as well. The chain combines TRBV18 with TRBJ1-1; perhaps TRBD1 as D (5 bases). The CDR3 loop spans 15 amino acids. Germline V gene lookup returns CDR1 KGHSH and CDR2 LQKENI. With 3 bases removed from V and 1 base from J, the gap between germline ends came to 12 bases. DNA of the CDR3: TGTGCCAGCTCACCGATCGGGGGGGGGAACACTGAAGCTTTCTTT. The encoded protein is CASSPIGGGNTEAFF. The entire variable domain, with the rest obtained from reference TRBV18 and TRBJ1-1, is as follows: NAGVMQNPRHLVRRRGQEARLRCSPMKGHSHVYWYRQLPEEGLKFMVYLQKENIIDESGMPKERFSAEFPKEGPSILRIQQVVRGDSAAYFCASSPIGGGNTEAFFGQGTRLTVV.

The V call is TRBV7-2, the J call TRBJ1-2, with no clear D. CDR1 and CDR2 from the germline V gene are SGHTA and FQGNSA. Trimming took off 2 bases at V and 8 bases at J, with 15 bases between the two ends. This CDR3 has 14 residues. CDR3: CASSLSRQVDGYTF. The CDR3 DNA is TGTGCCAGCAGCTTAAGTCGGCAGGTCGACGGCTACACCTTC.

The gene calls are TRBV4-3 and TRBJ1-2; D call uncertain. The CDR3 is 13 residues long. V lost 0 bases to trimming and J lost 3 bases, with 5 bases between them. Germline values: CDR1 LGHNA, CDR2 YSLEER. The CDR3 loop reads CASSQDSYYGYTF. The CDR3 DNA follows: TGCGCCAGCAGCCAAGATTCGTACTATGGCTACACCTTC.

This clone was picked up one time. The J gene is TRBJ1-1, the V gene TRBV30; no definite D call. The CDR3 is 13 amino acids. Deletions cut 6 bases from V and 4 bases from J, with 15 bases between. Germline V lookup: CDR1 GTSNPN, CDR2 SVGIG (reference sequence). The CDR3 loop is CACQRSGITEAFF. The CDR3 bases are TGTGCCTGCCAAAGATCGGGGATCACTGAAGCTTTCTTT.

This clone was detected only once. The chain carries TRBV6-5 and TRBJ2-1; TRBD2 agrees at 13 bases. The ends lost 5 bases at V and 8 bases at J; junction bases unmatched: 6. This CDR3 comprises 15 residues. CDR1 is MNHEY, CDR2 SVGAGI, per germline. CDR3 DNA: TGTGCCAGCAGTCCAGGACTAGCGGGAGCTTATGAGCAGTTCTTC. Protein sequence: CASSPGLAGAYEQFF.

The rearrangement links TRBV3-1 (or the pseudogene TRBV3-2) to TRBJ1-4; no firm D call. Germline-derived CDR1 and CDR2 are LGHDT and YNNKEL (reference sequence). Trimming cost V 5 bases and J 7 bases, with 14 bases left between them. This CDR3 spans 14 amino acids. The CDR3 bases are TGTGCCAGCAGCGAAGCCCGGGGAGGTGAAAAACTGTTTTTT. Its translation is CASSEARGGEKLFF.

There are a few counts of this clone. The CDR3 DNA sequence: TGCAGCGTTGGGAGACAGGCTTCCTACAATGAGCAGTTCTTC. Its protein is CSVGRQASYNEQFF. The chain links TRBV29-1 to TRBJ2-1, with TRBD1 as a possible D gene (6 bases). CDR1 and CDR2 (germline): SQVTM, ANQGSEA. V was pared by 4 bases and J by 1 base, with 11 bases between. This CDR3 region has 14 residues.

The rearrangement uses TRBV4-3 and TRBJ2-3; 10 positions match TRBD1. Germline V gives CDR1 LGHNA, CDR2 YSLEER. The CDR3 has 16 amino acids. The trim removed 5 bases at V and 3 bases at J, leaving 8 bases unmatched. The CDR3 region has the DNA TGCGCCAGCAGCACCCCGGGACAGGGGATAACAGATACGCAGTATTTT. Protein sequence: CASSTPGQGITDTQYF.

The count of this clone is one. The chain employs TRBV6-6 and TRBJ1-2; weak D call: TRBD1 (6 bases). V lost 2 bases to trimming and J lost 4 bases, with 11 bases between them. The CDR3 has 14 amino acids. Germline values: CDR1 MNHNY, CDR2 SVGAGI (reference sequence). In nucleotides, the CDR3 is TGTGCCAGCAGTTACCAGGGGCAGATCTATGGCTACACCTTC. This translates into CASSYQGQIYGYTF.

The chain employs TRBV9 and TRBJ1-1, with D possibly TRBD1 on 6 matching bases. CDR3 length equals 17 residues. The V end lost 4 bases, the J end lost 5 bases, and 24 bases lay between the germline ends. The germline V gene has CDR1 SGDLS and CDR2 YYNGEE. CDR3 protein: CASSTHPAGGGGTEAFF. CDR3 bases: TGTGCCAGCAGCACCCACCCTGCGGGGGGCGGAGGGACTGAAGCTTTCTTT.

This chain links TRBV6-6 with TRBJ1-2; TRBD1 might be the D (5 bases). The length of the CDR3 is 16 residues. The germline CDR1 and CDR2 sequences are MNHNY and SVGAGI (reference sequence). Trimming stripped 0 bases from V and 7 bases from J, with 18 bases between. The CDR3 is CASSYSRGIGTFGYTF. The DNA for the CDR3 is TGTGCCAGCAGTTACTCCCGGGGGATAGGCACGTTTGGCTACACCTTC.

In nucleotides, the CDR3 is TGTGCCAGCAGCCCCTTTAGCGGGAGGGTCGATACGCAGTATTTT. Its translation is CASSPFSGRVDTQYF. V usage is TRBV5-6 and J usage is TRBJ2-3; TRBD2 matches at 11 bases. Germline trimming cut 4 bases from V and 6 bases from J; bases unmatched to any gene: 7. Germline CDR1 is SGHDT and CDR2 is YYEEEE. The CDR3 length is 15 residues.

V and J are TRBV14 and TRBJ1-1, with D unclear. Trimming removed 1 base at V and 3 bases at J, with 9 bases between. Germline CDR1 SGHDN, CDR2 FVKESK. This CDR3 has 14 amino acids. CDR3 residues: CASSQVGRYTEAFF. CDR3 bases: TGTGCCAGCAGCCAAGTGGGCAGATACACTGAAGCTTTCTTT.

The rearrangement joins TRBV6-2 or TRBV6-3 to TRBJ1-2; D not certain. There are 11 residues in the CDR3. Germline CDR1 and CDR2: MNHEY and SVGEGT. The V and J ends lost 5 bases and 4 bases respectively, with 5 bases between them. CDR3 sequence: CASSGGYGYTF. The CDR3 DNA reads as TGTGCCAGCAGTGGAGGCTATGGCTACACCTTC.

The chain has TRBV29-1 and TRBJ2-7, with 9 bases matching TRBD1. This CDR3 contains 16 residues. V shed 4 bases, J shed 3 bases, and the junction held 13 bases outside the gene matches. CDR1 SQVTM and CDR2 ANQGSEA come from the germline V gene. CDR3 in amino acids: CSVVRFLGTGYYEQYF. DNA for the CDR3: TGCAGCGTTGTGCGTTTCCTTGGGACAGGGTACTACGAGCAGTACTTC.

The V and J genes are TRBV19 and TRBJ1-1; D unresolved. The germline V and J ends were trimmed by 6 bases and 4 bases, with 12 bases remaining between them. Germline values: CDR1 LNHDA, CDR2 SQIVND (reference sequence). CDR3 length: 13 residues. The CDR3 sequence is CASSLLGGTEAFF. Here the CDR3 DNA reads TGTGCCAGTAGCCTGCTGGGAGGCACTGAAGCTTTCTTT.

The chain employs TRBV27 and TRBJ2-1, with 7 bases that match TRBD2. The CDR3 loop spans 15 amino acids. Germline trimming cut 1 base from V and 7 bases from J; bases unmatched to any gene: 7. Germline loops: CDR1 MNHEY, CDR2 SMNVEV (reference sequence). Written as DNA, the CDR3 is TGTGCCAGCAGTTTATGGGGGGGAGAGTTGAATGAGCAGTTCTTC. This encodes CASSLWGGELNEQFF.

The CDR3 here is CATSGVDQPQHF. The CDR3 DNA is TGTGCCACCTCAGGGGTGGATCAGCCCCAGCATTTT. This chain joins TRBV10-3 and TRBJ1-5; possibly TRBD1 for D (6 bases). V lost 10 bases to trimming and J lost 5 bases, with 12 bases between them. The CDR3 totals 12 residues. The germline V gene encodes CDR1 ENHRY and CDR2 SYGVKD.

This clone was observed a single time. The chain carries TRBV11-3 and TRBJ1-1; tentative D call: TRBD1 (6 bases). The germline V gene encodes CDR1 SGHNT and CDR2 YENEEA. CDR3 length: 13 residues. V dropped 4 bases and J dropped 7 bases, with 13 bases sitting between them. In DNA form, the CDR3 reads TGTGCCAGCAGCTACCAGGAGACAGGTGAAGCTTTCTTT. It translates to CASSYQETGEAFF.

This clone showed up just once. The CDR3 bases are TGCGCCAGCAGCCACCCGGACATAGGGGTGGGCCCCCAGCATTTT. Encoded protein: CASSHPDIGVGPQHF. The chain couples TRBV4-1 to TRBJ1-5; TRBD1 is a possible D gene (5 bases). Germline loops: CDR1 MGHRA, CDR2 YSYEKL. Trimming pared 3 bases from V and 10 bases from J, leaving 19 bases between. This CDR3 spans 15 amino acids.